This T cell receptor (beta chain) was recorded in a study of cytomegalovirus exposure and HLA in healthy donors. Study outcomes and limitations: The authors listed around 150 TCR beta chains as cytomegalovirus-associated. A few chains linked to CMV were shown in vitro to be specific for CMV antigens.

TCRdb's table, derived via immunoSEQ multiplex PCR, lists solely in-frame clones and lacks some. The sample carries 150,000 to 200,000 clones, about 84% recorded once. A note on this clone: Its antigen is unidentified.

The sequencing input was PBMCs. This sequence originates from a woman aged 18 to 35 in good health and CMV-seronegative.

CDR3 region: CASSPISGPNIQYF. Written as DNA, the CDR3 is TGTGCCAGCAGTCCAATTAGCGGGCCAAACATTCAGTACTTC. The J gene is TRBJ2-4, the V gene TRBV2; 7 nucleotides line up with TRBD2. Germline CDR1 is SNHLY and CDR2 is FYNNEI. The CDR3 is 14 amino acids. V was clipped by 5 bases and J by 6 bases; unmatched bases: 7.